This T cell receptor beta chain was captured by sequencing in a study of CD8 T cells in ankylosing spondylitis. The study's findings and limits: There were earlier reports of some motif variants in reactive arthritis synovial fluid and blood. About 8 highly homologous variants made up a TCR beta motif, and this motif appeared characteristic of ankylosing spondylitis blood.

TCR beta libraries were made by quantitative 5'-RACE with molecular barcodes. TCRdb reprocessed the 5' RACE reads via MiXCR and lists one record per CDR3 protein. The sample yields about 300,000 distinct CDR3 sequences, less than 25% seen once. This clonotype was detected many times. Its antigen remains unidentified. Sequencing input: blood, either unsorted or a sorted T cell fraction (not recorded which). The sequence was collected from a female donor with ankylosing spondylitis or in good health (not recorded which).

CDR3 nucleotide sequence: TGTGCCAGCAGTTTTAGGGTGCCCGAGAACACCGGGGAGCTGTTTTTT. Its translation is CASSFRVPENTGELFF. The chain joins TRBV12-3 or TRBV12-4 to TRBJ2-2; D gene ambiguous. The CDR3 sequence is 16 residues long. V was trimmed by 3 bases and J by 1 base, leaving 12 bases between them.